The 13 T cell receptor beta chains reported below all come from one sample, sequenced in a study of shared clonotypes between healthy human individuals (dated by TCRdb to 2019 to 2021). Library preparation was by the immunoSEQ multiplex PCR assay. Sourced from immuneACCESS, this table was stored by TCRdb with only in-frame sequences that have V and J called. A share of the clones is absent; for the studies checked, an unresolved V gene accounts for under half, and the remainder has no known explanation. In this sample the table shows millions of clones, 85% to 95% of which occur a single time. The ten largest account for over 0.12% of the sample. The source material was naive CD4+ T cells sorted from blood. The sample's cell subset or site label, in plain terms: CD45RA+ positively selected. Receptor source: a man aged 18 to 35 in good health.

V and J are TRBV5-8 and TRBJ2-7, with D tentatively TRBD2 (6 bases). The V gene lost 5 bases and the J gene lost 4 bases, with 19 bases spanning the gap. The CDR3 totals 15 residues. Per germline, CDR1 SGHTS and CDR2 YDEGEE. The CDR3 protein is CASRHFPSEYYEQYF. Here the CDR3 DNA reads TGTGCCAGCAGACATTTTCCTAGCGAATATTACGAGCAGTACTTC.

CDR3 sequence reads: CASSRVRTGAFYEQYF. Here the CDR3 DNA reads TGCGCCAGCAGCCGGGTCAGGACAGGGGCCTTCTACGAGCAGTACTTC. The chain is built from TRBV4-1 and TRBJ2-7; 9 nucleotides match TRBD1. Germline V gene lookup returns CDR1 MGHRA and CDR2 YSYEKL. V lost 4 bases and J lost 3; bases outside the gene matches: 10. The CDR3 has 16 amino acids.

This clone was found a few times. This chain connects TRBV5-1 to TRBJ1-1; TRBD1 matches at 7 bases. This CDR3 is 14 amino acids long. V dropped 5 bases and J dropped 6; count of bases not matched to a gene: 10. Germline V gene sequence: CDR1 SGHRS, CDR2 YFSETQ. The CDR3 nucleotides read TGCGCCAGCAGGGGACAGTCAGGGAGTGCTGAAGCTTTCTTT. Protein sequence: CASRGQSGSAEAFF. Full variable domain (remainder filled in from reference TRBV5-1 and TRBJ1-1): KAGVTQTPRYLIKTRGQQVTLSCSPISGHRSVSWYQQTPGQGLQFLFEYFSETQRNKGNFPGRFSGRQFSNSRSEMNVSTLELGDSALYLCASRGQSGSAEAFFGQGTRLTVV.

The chain combines TRBV5-6 with TRBJ1-1; tentatively, D is TRBD1 (5 bases). Germline V gives CDR1 SGHDT, CDR2 YYEEEE. Trimming pared 5 bases from V and 0 bases from J, leaving 17 bases between. This CDR3 contains 16 residues. Here the CDR3 DNA reads TGTGCCAGCAGTCTTGGGGGACCGGTAATGAACACTGAAGCTTTCTTT. Its protein product is CASSLGGPVMNTEAFF.

The rearrangement uses TRBV28 and TRBJ2-7; either TRBD1 or TRBD2 may supply D (5 bases each). The V end was cut by 3 bases, the J end by 0 bases, with 12 bases between. CDR1 is MDHEN, CDR2 SYDVKM, per germline. This CDR3 has 15 amino acids. The DNA of the CDR3 is TGTGCCAGCAGTTTTCCACGGGACGCCTCCTACGAGCAGTACTTC. Residues: CASSFPRDASYEQYF.

The chain couples TRBV6-6 to TRBJ1-3; no definite D call. There are 15 residues in the CDR3. V dropped 0 bases and J dropped 0 bases, with 6 bases sitting between them. Per germline, CDR1 MNHNY and CDR2 SVGAGI (reference sequence). CDR3 amino acids: CASSYSINSGNTIYF. The CDR3 DNA reads TGTGCCAGCAGTTACTCTATTAACTCTGGAAACACCATATATTTT.

The V and J genes are TRBV7-2 and TRBJ2-2, with D perhaps being TRBD1 or TRBD2 (5 bases each). The CDR3 runs to 15 residues. Trimming removed 2 bases from V and 2 bases from J, with 9 bases in between. Germline CDR1 SGHTA, CDR2 FQGNSA. CDR3: CASSLIGGNTGELFF. As DNA, the CDR3 is TGTGCCAGCAGCTTAATTGGGGGAAACACCGGGGAGCTGTTTTTT.

The chain employs TRBV30 and TRBJ2-3, with D maybe TRBD2 (6 bases). Trimming cost V 5 bases and J 10 bases, with 19 bases left between them. The CDR3 has 13 residues. CDR1 GTSNPN and CDR2 SVGIG come from the germline V gene (reference sequence). CDR3 loop: CAWDIPGLRAQYF. CDR3 DNA sequence: TGTGCCTGGGATATCCCTGGACTAAGGGCGCAGTATTTT.

This chain links TRBV11-2 with TRBJ2-5; 7 nucleotides align to TRBD2. The tail of the sequence fits TRBJ2-7 better, so the J call may be wrong. This CDR3 is built from 15 residues. The germline CDR1 and CDR2 sequences are SGHAT and FQNNGV. CDR3: CASSFLAAGGYEQYF. DNA of the CDR3: TGTGCCAGCAGCTTCCTAGCGGCCGGAGGTTACGAGCAGTACTTC.

The chain recombines TRBV4-1 with TRBJ2-3; no reliable D call. Between the trimmed V and J ends, which lost 0 bases and 1 base, there was a span of 8 bases. The CDR3 runs 15 residues. Looked up from germline, CDR1 is MGHRA and CDR2 is YSYEKL. This CDR3 reads CASSQEGYGTDTQYF. CDR3 sequence (DNA): TGCGCCAGCAGCCAAGAAGGGTACGGCACAGATACGCAGTATTTT.

This clone was counted a single time. The chain joins TRBV5-1 to TRBJ2-7; maybe TRBD1 (5 bases). The germline CDR1 and CDR2 sequences are SGHRS and YFSETQ. V dropped 4 bases and J dropped 12 bases, with 23 bases sitting between them. The CDR3 is 14 amino acids. CDR3 region: CASSRGQETRHRYF. The CDR3 DNA follows: TGCGCCAGCAGCAGGGGCCAGGAAACCCGTCACCGGTACTTC. Filled out from reference TRBV5-1 and TRBJ2-7, the complete variable domain reads KAGVTQTPRYLIKTRGQQVTLSCSPISGHRSVSWYQQTPGQGLQFLFEYFSETQRNKGNFPGRFSGRQFSNSRSEMNVSTLELGDSALYLCASSRGQETRHRYFGPGTRLTVT.

The rearrangement uses TRBV10-3 and TRBJ1-2; D ambiguous. The CDR3 runs to 13 residues. The V gene's germline CDR1 is ENHRY and CDR2 SYGVKD. Between the trimmed V and J ends, which lost 0 bases and 8 bases, there was a span of 10 bases. CDR3 loop: CAISESGYGGYTF. The CDR3 DNA sequence: TGTGCCATCAGTGAGTCGGGTTACGGGGGCTACACCTTC.

The chain links TRBV5-6 to TRBJ1-2; 8 bases fit TRBD1. The CDR3 covers 16 residues. With V trimmed by 3 bases and J by 4 bases, 11 bases remained unmatched. Germline V gene lookup returns CDR1 SGHDT and CDR2 YYEEEE. The DNA for the CDR3 is TGTGCCAGCAGCTCGGTCCGGACAGGGAAACTCTATGGCTACACCTTC. Encoded protein: CASSSVRTGKLYGYTF.